The following is a T cell receptor (beta chain) sequence with its context. Its antigen is as yet unknown. The sample is drawn from a study of graft-versus-host responses after intestinal transplantation. About the research overall: In this cohort, recipients had multivisceral, liver-intestinal, or isolated intestinal transplants. Each patient got anti-thymocyte globulin induction, then tacrolimus and steroids for around 3 years. Study observations and caveats: Recipient bone marrow held GvH clones, some seen earlier in ileum or blood. Individuals who had graft-donor T cell macrochimerism had allografts that showed high graft-versus-host to host-versus-graft clonal ratios.

Using immunoSEQ multiplex PCR, the repertoire was profiled, and TCRdb retains in-frame clones only, with some absent. The data show tens of thousands of clones, nearly 90% seen once. V was trimmed by 0 bases and J by 7 bases, leaving 15 bases between them. The germline V gene encodes CDR1 GTSNPN and CDR2 SVGIG (reference sequence). This CDR3 comprises 15 residues. The V and J genes are TRBV30 and TRBJ1-4, with a possible D match to TRBD1 (6 bases). The sample here was PBMCs, taken nearly 470 days after intestinal transplantation. The source is a human patient who received an intestinal transplant, so some T cells may come from the graft donor. The CDR3: CAWSVTGSVSEKLFF. CDR3 DNA: TGTGCCTGGAGTGTAACAGGGTCGGTTAGTGAAAAACTGTTTTTT. Full variable domain (rest looked up from reference TRBV30 and TRBJ1-4): SQTIHQWPATLVQPVGSPLSLECTVEGTSNPNLYWYRQAAGRGLQLLFYSVGIGQISSEVPQNLSASRPQDRQFILSSKKLLLSDSGFYLCAWSVTGSVSEKLFFGSGTQLSVL.